The 23 T cell receptor beta chains presented below share a single source sample, sequenced in a study of T-cell memory formation after mild COVID-19. TCRdb independently ran MiXCR on the 5' RACE reads; one entry per CDR3 protein. The sample records around 300,000 distinct CDR3 sequences, just under 20% being singletons. Sequencing was carried out using PBMCs or a T cell subset sorted from them (not recorded which). The origin of the receptors is a man between 18 and 35 years old who had mild COVID-19 (a few samples of this study predate the infection). Cell type and time point are not known.

This clonotype was seen more than once but under ten times. The CDR3 bases are TGCAGTGCTAGGGAAGGAAGGTCAGATCAGCCCCAGCATTTT. This sequence encodes CSAREGRSDQPQHF. The chain has TRBV20-1 and TRBJ1-5; D is unresolved. With 3 bases removed from V and 5 bases from J, the gap between germline ends came to 14 bases. CDR3 length: 14 amino acids. The germline V gene has CDR1 DFQATT and CDR2 SNEGSKA (reference sequence).

This chain joins TRBV4-3 and TRBJ2-1; TRBD1 aligns across 8 bases. Trimming took 1 base from V and 6 from J; bases not matched to a gene: 5. The CDR3 spans 15 residues. CDR1 is LGHNA and CDR2 is YSLEER in the germline V gene. The CDR3 coding sequence is TGCGCCAGCAGCCAAGCTGGGGGGACAGGCAATGAGCAGTTCTTC. Its protein product is CASSQAGGTGNEQFF.

Here the CDR3 reads CASSSLQGGETQYF. The CDR3 DNA reads TGTGCCAGCAGCAGTCTCCAGGGAGGAGAGACCCAGTACTTC. V gene TRBV5-6 combines with J gene TRBJ2-5; possible D gene TRBD2, 6 bases. This CDR3 contains 14 residues. Trimming stripped 4 bases from V and 4 bases from J, with 14 bases between. Germline V gene lookup returns CDR1 SGHDT and CDR2 YYEEEE.

The V call is TRBV5-1, the J call TRBJ2-1; D is undetermined. The CDR3 length is 14 residues. The V and J ends lost 4 bases and 4 bases respectively, with 12 bases between them. Germline loops: CDR1 SGHRS, CDR2 YFSETQ. The CDR3 nucleotides are TGCGCCAGCAGCCTGGACCTCCTATACAATGAGCAGTTCTTC. It codes for CASSLDLLYNEQFF. Full variable domain (outside the CDR3, taken from reference TRBV5-1 and TRBJ2-1): KAGVTQTPRYLIKTRGQQVTLSCSPISGHRSVSWYQQTPGQGLQFLFEYFSETQRNKGNFPGRFSGRQFSNSRSEMNVSTLELGDSALYLCASSLDLLYNEQFFGPGTRLTVL.

The chain carries TRBV5-6 and TRBJ2-2; TRBD1 matches at 7 bases. V gave up 4 bases and J gave up 4 bases; unmatched junction bases: 7. CDR1 is SGHDT, CDR2 YYEEEE, per germline. The CDR3 is 15 residues long. For the CDR3, the DNA is TGTGCCAGCAGCCCGTCAGGGGGTAGCACCGGGGAGCTGTTTTTT. Its translation: CASSPSGGSTGELFF.

This chain joins TRBV6-5 and TRBJ2-7; D remains ambiguous. From germline, CDR1 is MNHEY and CDR2 SVGAGI. This CDR3 is 15 amino acids long. V shed 2 bases and J shed 0 bases, with 11 bases lying between them. This CDR3 is CASSYGRLSSYEQYF. The DNA of the CDR3 is TGTGCCAGCAGTTACGGGCGGCTGAGCTCCTACGAGCAGTACTTC.

The chain combines TRBV27 with TRBJ2-3; 7 bases are a match to TRBD2. CDR3 size: 16 residues. V dropped 4 bases and J dropped 1; count of bases not matched to a gene: 8. Germline CDR1 MNHEY, CDR2 SMNVEV (reference sequence). DNA for the CDR3: TGTGCCAGCAGTTCCCGGACTAGGTCGGGCACAGATACGCAGTATTTT. Encoded protein: CASSSRTRSGTDTQYF.

The sample holds a few counts of this clonotype. This sequence joins TRBV5-1 and TRBJ1-2; TRBD1 agrees at 12 bases. The junction had 7 bases not matched to a gene; V was cut back by 1 base and J by 3 bases. CDR3 length equals 17 residues. The germline gives CDR1 SGHRS, CDR2 YFSETQ. Written as DNA, the CDR3 is TGCGCCAGCAGCTTGTTGGGACAGGGGGCCAGCTACTATGGCTACACCTTC. It codes for CASSLLGQGASYYGYTF.

This clonotype was observed many times. V is TRBV6-4 and J is TRBJ2-3, with D perhaps given as TRBD1 or TRBD2 (5 bases each). V shed 4 bases and J shed 5 bases, with 13 bases lying between them. Germline CDR1 is MRHNA and CDR2 is SNTAGT. The CDR3 consists of 14 residues. CDR3 in DNA: TGTGCCAGCAGTGCAAACGGGGCAAGAGATACGCAGTATTTT. Protein: CASSANGARDTQYF.

The chain combines TRBV4-1 with TRBJ2-2; no clear D gene. Trimming cost V 1 base and J 5 bases, with 11 bases left between them. The germline V gene has CDR1 MGHRA and CDR2 YSYEKL. CDR3 size: 15 residues. CDR3 in amino acids: CASSQGASRTGELFF. DNA for the CDR3: TGCGCCAGCAGCCAAGGTGCCAGTAGGACCGGGGAGCTGTTTTTT.

The chain links TRBV6-1 to TRBJ2-5, with a possible D match to TRBD1 (6 bases). CDR1 and CDR2 from the germline V gene are MNHNS and SASEGT. Trimming removed 7 bases from V and 3 bases from J, with 12 bases in between. There are 13 residues in the CDR3. CDR3 nucleotide sequence: TGTGCCAGCACTAGGAACAGGGAAGAGACCCAGTACTTC. Residues: CASTRNREETQYF.

The CDR3 is CASSLMVGAGGTEAFF. The CDR3 region has the DNA TGTGCCAGCAGTTTAATGGTGGGGGCAGGCGGAACTGAAGCTTTCTTT. The V call is TRBV28, the J call TRBJ1-1, with D tentatively TRBD1 (6 bases). CDR3 length: 16 residues. Germline loops: CDR1 MDHEN, CDR2 SYDVKM. Trimming stripped 2 bases from V and 5 bases from J, with 18 bases between.

The chain joins TRBV5-6 to TRBJ1-6, with D uncertain. Trimming took off 4 bases at V and 7 bases at J, with 9 bases between the two ends. Germline loops: CDR1 SGHDT, CDR2 YYEEEE. This CDR3 comprises 13 residues. The CDR3 loop reads CASSPPENSPLHF. The DNA of the CDR3 is TGTGCCAGCAGCCCTCCGGAGAATTCACCCCTCCACTTT.

V gene TRBV5-1 combines with J gene TRBJ1-1; 7 nucleotides agree with TRBD1. This CDR3 comprises 16 residues. V was clipped by 1 base and J by 4 bases; unmatched bases: 10. Germline V gene sequence: CDR1 SGHRS, CDR2 YFSETQ. The CDR3: CASSLPTGEGGTEAFF. For the CDR3, the DNA is TGCGCCAGCAGCTTGCCCACAGGGGAAGGTGGCACTGAAGCTTTCTTT.

This clonotype appeared a few times. The chain recombines TRBV9 with TRBJ2-3; a possible D gene is TRBD1 (5 bases). The CDR3 spans 16 residues. CDR1 is SGDLS, CDR2 YYNGEE, per germline. V was clipped by 3 bases and J by 0 bases, with 14 bases between them. The CDR3 loop is CASSEGIRTSTDTQYF. The DNA for the CDR3 is TGTGCCAGCAGCGAGGGGATCAGGACCAGCACAGATACGCAGTATTTT.

The chain uses TRBV19 and TRBJ2-3, with D perhaps TRBD1 (5 bases). The ends were cut back, 3 bases at V and 5 bases at J, with 18 bases in the middle. CDR1 is LNHDA, CDR2 SQIVND, per germline (reference sequence). The CDR3 sequence is 16 residues long. The CDR3 sequence: CASSMGLSARGDTQYF. CDR3 sequence (DNA): TGTGCCAGTAGTATGGGGCTCTCGGCCCGCGGAGATACGCAGTATTTT.

This clonotype was counted only a few times. The chain joins TRBV7-9 to TRBJ1-5; D not certain. Germline V lookup: CDR1 SEHNR, CDR2 FQNEAQ (reference sequence). The CDR3 is 13 amino acids. V shed 5 bases and J shed 1 base, with 6 bases lying between them. CDR3 amino acids: CASSLQSNQPQHF. The CDR3 coding sequence is TGTGCCAGCAGCCTCCAAAGCAATCAGCCCCAGCATTTT.

This clonotype was seen only a few times. CDR3 region: CASGRPYEQYF. The CDR3 bases are TGTGCCAGCGGGCGGCCCTACGAGCAGTACTTC. V usage is TRBV7-8 and J usage is TRBJ2-7, with D uncertain. Germline CDR1 and CDR2: SGHVS and FQNEAQ. V lost 8 bases to trimming and J lost 2 bases, with 7 bases between them. The CDR3 spans 11 residues.

This clonotype was seen a few times. The V call is TRBV4-2, the J call TRBJ2-3; the D is unclear. This CDR3 is 14 amino acids long. Per the germline V gene, CDR1 is LGHNA and CDR2 is YNFKEQ. The V and J ends lost 2 bases and 4 bases respectively, with 10 bases between them. The CDR3 loop reads CASSQRLFPDTQYF. CDR3 nucleotides: TGTGCCAGCAGCCAACGGCTATTCCCAGATACGCAGTATTTT.

The chain combines TRBV5-6 with TRBJ2-5; possible D gene TRBD1, 6 bases. Germline values: CDR1 SGHDT, CDR2 YYEEEE. V lost 3 bases and J lost 4, with 25 bases in between. This CDR3 region has 18 residues. Here the CDR3 reads CASSWGTRHLRGGETQYF. The CDR3 DNA reads as TGTGCCAGCAGCTGGGGGACCAGGCATCTCAGAGGGGGAGAGACCCAGTACTTC.

Ten or more counts support this clonotype. This chain joins TRBV6-2 or TRBV6-3 and TRBJ2-1, with TRBD1 identical over 8 bases. J was trimmed by 5 bases and V by 4 bases; bases with no gene match: 7. Germline CDR1 MNHEY, CDR2 SVGEGT. The CDR3 has 15 residues. This CDR3 is CASSSGQAPDNEQFF. The CDR3 bases are TGTGCCAGCAGTTCGGGACAGGCCCCTGACAATGAGCAGTTCTTC.

This clonotype has ten or more counts. The chain combines TRBV4-1 with TRBJ2-7; 9 nucleotides match TRBD1. Looked up from germline, CDR1 is MGHRA and CDR2 is YSYEKL. This CDR3 has 17 amino acids. The trim removed 4 bases at V and 2 bases at J, leaving 12 bases unmatched. The CDR3 loop is CASSPGRPDRGAYEQYF. The CDR3 DNA is TGCGCCAGCAGCCCTGGGCGACCGGACAGGGGTGCCTACGAGCAGTACTTC.

The chain employs TRBV5-4 and TRBJ2-5, with TRBD1 as a possible D gene (5 bases). This CDR3 has 16 residues. The germline gives CDR1 SGHNT, CDR2 YYREEE (reference sequence). Trimming left V 1 base short and J 4 bases short, with 17 bases between. The CDR3 spells CASSLTLGQGGETQYF. The CDR3 nucleotides read TGTGCCAGCAGCTTGACTTTAGGCCAGGGCGGAGAGACCCAGTACTTC.